One sample yielded the 8 T cell receptor beta chains listed below, sequenced in a study of T cell responses to AZD1222 COVID-19 vaccine. The repertoire was sequenced with immunoSEQ multiplex PCR; TCRdb's copy has only in-frame clones and lacks some. The table lists roughly 70,000 clones, about 85% of them singletons, with about 20% in the top ten. The source material was peripheral blood, sampled on day 0 of AZD1222 vaccination. The receptors derive from an adult in good health.

This clone was detected once. The chain has TRBV9 and TRBJ2-1; 9 bases match TRBD2. CDR1 and CDR2 from the germline V gene are SGDLS and YYNGEE. CDR3 size: 14 residues. The J segment lost 8 bases and the V segment lost 4 bases, leaving 7 bases of the junction unmatched. DNA for the CDR3: TGTGCCAGCAGCTTTAGCGGGAGAGGTGATGAGCAGTTCTTC. Encoded protein: CASSFSGRGDEQFF. Together with reference TRBV9 and TRBJ2-1, the CDR3 gives the full variable domain: DSGVTQTPKHLITATGQRVTLRCSPRSGDLSVYWYQQSLDQGLQFLIQYYNGEERAKGNILERFSAQQFPDLHSELNLSSLELGDSALYFCASSFSGRGDEQFFGPGTRLTVL.

This clone was seen a single time. The gene calls are TRBV18 and TRBJ2-3; unclear D gene. Germline V gene sequence: CDR1 KGHSH, CDR2 LQKENI. With 6 bases removed from V and 2 bases from J, the gap between germline ends came to 15 bases. CDR3 size: 15 residues. CDR3 residues: CASSTRQANTDTQYF. The CDR3 coding sequence is TGTGCCAGCTCGACCAGGCAAGCAAACACAGATACGCAGTATTTT.

The chain combines TRBV30 with TRBJ1-2; tentative D call: TRBD1 (5 bases). Deletions cut 4 bases from V and 6 bases from J, with 9 bases between. The CDR3 loop spans 11 amino acids. Germline CDR1 GTSNPN, CDR2 SVGIG (reference sequence). The CDR3: CAWIGDHGYTF. CDR3 nucleotide sequence: TGTGCCTGGATAGGGGACCATGGCTACACCTTC.

The genes are TRBV16 and TRBJ2-7; D is perhaps TRBD1 (6 bases). CDR1 is KGHSY, CDR2 FQNENV, per germline. V was clipped by 4 bases and J by 6 bases, with 13 bases between them. The CDR3 sequence is 13 residues long. CDR3 sequence (DNA): TGTGCCAGCAGCCTTCGACAGGTGTTCGAGCAGTACTTC. It translates to CASSLRQVFEQYF. Based on the CDR3 plus reference TRBV16 and TRBJ2-7, the full variable domain is GEEVAQTPKHLVRGEGQKAKLYCAPIKGHSYVFWYQQVLKNEFKFLISFQNENVFDETGMPKERFSAKCLPNSPCSLEIQATKLEDSAVYFCASSLRQVFEQYFGPGTRLTVT.

This clone was counted a few times. V gene TRBV6-5 combines with J gene TRBJ2-7, with a weak D call TRBD1 (9 bases). This CDR3 has 15 residues. Looked up from germline, CDR1 is MNHEY and CDR2 is SVGAGI. V lost 8 bases and J lost 1, with 18 bases in between. The CDR3 nucleotides read TGTGCCAGCTTAAATAGCGGGACAGGGTCCTACGAGCAGTACTTC. Protein product: CASLNSGTGSYEQYF.

The gene calls are TRBV6-1 and TRBJ1-5; 9 nucleotides line up with TRBD1. CDR1 is MNHNS and CDR2 is SASEGT in the germline V gene. Germline trimming cut 4 bases from V and 4 bases from J; bases unmatched to any gene: 8. The CDR3 consists of 16 residues. Here the CDR3 reads CASSAPTGGSNQPQHF. The DNA of the CDR3 is TGTGCCAGCAGTGCCCCGACAGGGGGTTCGAATCAGCCCCAGCATTTT.

The chain employs TRBV11-2 and TRBJ1-1, with D perhaps matching TRBD1 (6 bases). This CDR3 is 14 amino acids long. Germline V gives CDR1 SGHAT, CDR2 FQNNGV. Trimming took 2 bases from V and 3 from J, leaving 10 bases between them. CDR3 in amino acids: CASSLSAGDTEAFF. DNA of the CDR3: TGTGCCAGCAGCTTAAGCGCAGGGGACACTGAAGCTTTCTTT.

The chain couples TRBV11-3 to TRBJ1-1; D remains ambiguous. The germline CDR1 and CDR2 sequences are SGHNT and YENEEA. Trimming removed 7 bases from V and 5 bases from J, with 14 bases in between. The CDR3 has 13 residues. The CDR3 here is CASKRVSGTEAFF. CDR3 DNA: TGTGCCAGCAAACGGGTCTCTGGGACTGAAGCTTTCTTT.